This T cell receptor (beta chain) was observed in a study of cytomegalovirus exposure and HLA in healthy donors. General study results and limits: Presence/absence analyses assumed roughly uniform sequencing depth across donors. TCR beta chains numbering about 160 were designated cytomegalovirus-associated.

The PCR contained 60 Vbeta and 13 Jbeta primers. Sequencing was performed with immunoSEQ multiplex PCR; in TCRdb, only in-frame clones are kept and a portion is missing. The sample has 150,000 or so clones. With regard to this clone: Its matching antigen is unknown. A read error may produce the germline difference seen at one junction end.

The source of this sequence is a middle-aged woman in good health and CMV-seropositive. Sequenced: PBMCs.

The CDR3 sequence is CASSSLGRGSNEQFF. CDR3 in DNA: TGTGCTAGCAGCTCACTCGGGAGGGGGTCGAATGAGCAGTTCTTC. The rearrangement joins TRBV7-7 to TRBJ2-1, with 8 positions matching TRBD2. The CDR3 loop spans 15 amino acids. Germline V gene sequence: CDR1 SSHAT, CDR2 FNYEAQ (reference sequence).